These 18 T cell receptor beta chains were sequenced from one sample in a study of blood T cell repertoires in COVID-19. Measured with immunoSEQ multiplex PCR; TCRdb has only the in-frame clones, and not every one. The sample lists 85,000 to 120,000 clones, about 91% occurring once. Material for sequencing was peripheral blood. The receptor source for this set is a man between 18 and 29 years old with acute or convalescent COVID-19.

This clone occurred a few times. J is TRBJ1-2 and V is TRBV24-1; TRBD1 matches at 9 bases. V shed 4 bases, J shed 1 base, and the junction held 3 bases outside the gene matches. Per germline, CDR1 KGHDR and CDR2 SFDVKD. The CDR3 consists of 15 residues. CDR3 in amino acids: CATSDRTGVNYGYTF. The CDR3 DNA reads TGTGCCACCAGTGACCGGACAGGGGTTAACTATGGCTACACCTTC.

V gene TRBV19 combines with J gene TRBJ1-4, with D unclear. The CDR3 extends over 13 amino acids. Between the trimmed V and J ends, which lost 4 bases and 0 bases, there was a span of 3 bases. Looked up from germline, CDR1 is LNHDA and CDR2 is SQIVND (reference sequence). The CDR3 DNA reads TGTGCCAGTAGTACTTCAACTAATGAAAAACTGTTTTTT. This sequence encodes CASSTSTNEKLFF.

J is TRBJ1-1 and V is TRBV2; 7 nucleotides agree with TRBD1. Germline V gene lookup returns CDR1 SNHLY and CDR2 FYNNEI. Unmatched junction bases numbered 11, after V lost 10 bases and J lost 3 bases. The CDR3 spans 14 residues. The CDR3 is CATSNRGWDTEAFF. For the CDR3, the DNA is TGTGCCACATCTAACAGGGGATGGGACACTGAAGCTTTCTTT.

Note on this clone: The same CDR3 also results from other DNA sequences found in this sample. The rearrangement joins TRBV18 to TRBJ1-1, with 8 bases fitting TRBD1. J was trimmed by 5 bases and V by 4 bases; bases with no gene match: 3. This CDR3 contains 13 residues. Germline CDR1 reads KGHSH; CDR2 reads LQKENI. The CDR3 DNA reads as TGTGCCAGCTCACAAACAGGGGGGACTGAAGCTTTCTTT. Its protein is CASSQTGGTEAFF.

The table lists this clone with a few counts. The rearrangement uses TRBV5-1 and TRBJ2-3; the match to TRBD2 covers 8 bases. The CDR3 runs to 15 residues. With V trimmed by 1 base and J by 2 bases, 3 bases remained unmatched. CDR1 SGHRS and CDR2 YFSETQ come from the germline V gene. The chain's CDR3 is CASSLTSGDTDTQYF. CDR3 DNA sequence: TGCGCCAGCAGCTTGACTAGCGGCGACACAGATACGCAGTATTTT.

CDR3 amino acids: CASSQGQPYNEQFF. The DNA for the CDR3 is TGTGCCAGCAGTCAAGGACAGCCCTACAATGAGCAGTTCTTC. The chain couples TRBV2 to TRBJ2-1, with D possibly matching TRBD1 (6 bases). Trimming cost V 5 bases and J 2 bases, with 10 bases left between them. The V gene's germline CDR1 is SNHLY and CDR2 FYNNEI. CDR3 length: 14 residues.

CDR3 sequence reads: CASSDPDRYAEAFF. The CDR3 region has the DNA TGTGCCAGCAGTGACCCCGACAGGTACGCTGAAGCTTTCTTT. The chain employs TRBV6-1 and TRBJ1-1, with a possible D match to TRBD1 (6 bases). Germline CDR1 MNHNS, CDR2 SASEGT. V was trimmed by 3 bases and J by 6 bases, leaving 14 bases between them. CDR3 length: 14 residues.

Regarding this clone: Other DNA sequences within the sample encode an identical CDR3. CDR3 loop: CASSPQGNTEAFF. The CDR3 DNA reads as TGTGCCAGTAGTCCTCAGGGGAACACTGAAGCTTTCTTT. The gene calls are TRBV19 and TRBJ1-1, with D possibly being TRBD1 (5 bases). V lost 5 bases and J lost 1, with 8 bases in between. The germline CDR1 and CDR2 sequences are LNHDA and SQIVND (reference sequence). The CDR3 loop spans 13 amino acids.

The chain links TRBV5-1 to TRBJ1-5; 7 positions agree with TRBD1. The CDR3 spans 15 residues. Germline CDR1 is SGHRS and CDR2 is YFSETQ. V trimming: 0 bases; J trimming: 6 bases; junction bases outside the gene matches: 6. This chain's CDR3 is CASSLEQGIGQPQHF. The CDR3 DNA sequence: TGCGCCAGCAGCTTGGAACAGGGGATAGGTCAGCCCCAGCATTTT.

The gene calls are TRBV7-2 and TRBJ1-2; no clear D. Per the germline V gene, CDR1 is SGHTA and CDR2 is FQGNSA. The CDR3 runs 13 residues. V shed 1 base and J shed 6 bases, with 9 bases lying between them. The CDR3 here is CASSLEQEDGYTF. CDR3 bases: TGTGCCAGCAGCTTAGAGCAGGAGGATGGCTACACCTTC.

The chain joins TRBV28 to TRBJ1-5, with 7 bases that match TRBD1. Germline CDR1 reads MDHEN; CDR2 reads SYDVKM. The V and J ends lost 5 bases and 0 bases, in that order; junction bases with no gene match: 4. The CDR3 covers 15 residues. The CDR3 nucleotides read TGTGCCAGCAGTGGGGGACAGTATAGCAATCAGCCCCAGCATTTT. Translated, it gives CASSGGQYSNQPQHF.

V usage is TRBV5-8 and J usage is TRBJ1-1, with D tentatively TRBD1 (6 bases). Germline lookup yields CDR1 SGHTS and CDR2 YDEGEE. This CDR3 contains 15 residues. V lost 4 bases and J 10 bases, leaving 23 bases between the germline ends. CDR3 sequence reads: CASSRLRDTLFTAFF. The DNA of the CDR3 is TGTGCCAGCAGCAGACTCCGGGACACACTTTTCACAGCTTTCTTT.

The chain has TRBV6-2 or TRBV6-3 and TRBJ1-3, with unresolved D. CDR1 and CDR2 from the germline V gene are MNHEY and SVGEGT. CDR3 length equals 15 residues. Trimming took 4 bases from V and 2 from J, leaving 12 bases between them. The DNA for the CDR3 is TGTGCCAGCAGTTCCCGGGTGGAGACTGGAAACACCATATATTTT. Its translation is CASSSRVETGNTIYF.

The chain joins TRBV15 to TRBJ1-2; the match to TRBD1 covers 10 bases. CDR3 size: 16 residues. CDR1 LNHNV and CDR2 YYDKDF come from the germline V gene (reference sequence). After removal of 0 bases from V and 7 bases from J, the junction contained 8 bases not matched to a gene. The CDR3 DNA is TGTGCCACCAGCAGAGATCGTGCGACAGGGGGCTTTGGCTACACCTTC. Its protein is CATSRDRATGGFGYTF. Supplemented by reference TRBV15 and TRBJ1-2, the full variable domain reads DAMVIQNPRYQVTQFGKPVTLSCSQTLNHNVMYWYQQKSSQAPKLLFHYYDKDFNNEADTPDNFQSRRPNTSFCFLDIRSPGLGDTAMYLCATSRDRATGGFGYTFGSGTRLTVV.

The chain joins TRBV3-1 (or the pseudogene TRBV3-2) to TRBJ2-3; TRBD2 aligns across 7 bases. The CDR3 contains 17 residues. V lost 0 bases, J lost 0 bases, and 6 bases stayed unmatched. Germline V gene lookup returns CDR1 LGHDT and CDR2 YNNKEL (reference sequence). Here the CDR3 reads CASSQEWAGVSTDTQYF. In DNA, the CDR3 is TGTGCCAGCAGCCAAGAATGGGCGGGAGTGAGCACAGATACGCAGTATTTT.

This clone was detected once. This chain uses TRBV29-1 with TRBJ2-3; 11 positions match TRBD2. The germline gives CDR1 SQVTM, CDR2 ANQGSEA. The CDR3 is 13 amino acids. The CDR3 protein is CSHDSGGADTQYF. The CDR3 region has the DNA TGCAGTCATGATAGCGGGGGGGCGGATACGCAGTATTTT.

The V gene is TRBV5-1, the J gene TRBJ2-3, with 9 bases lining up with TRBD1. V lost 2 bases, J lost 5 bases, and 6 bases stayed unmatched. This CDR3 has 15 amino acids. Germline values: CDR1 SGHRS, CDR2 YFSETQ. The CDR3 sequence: CASSFGQGIGDTQYF. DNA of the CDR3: TGCGCCAGCAGCTTTGGACAGGGGATAGGAGATACGCAGTATTTT.

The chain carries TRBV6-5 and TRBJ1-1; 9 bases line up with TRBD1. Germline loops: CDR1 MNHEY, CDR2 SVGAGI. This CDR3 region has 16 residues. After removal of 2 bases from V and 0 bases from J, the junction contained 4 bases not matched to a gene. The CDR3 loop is CASSYGGTGLNTEAFF. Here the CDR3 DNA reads TGTGCCAGCAGTTACGGTGGGACAGGGCTGAACACTGAAGCTTTCTTT.